Sequencing of this T cell receptor delta chain was carried out in a study of gammadelta T cells in human blood. Study results and caveats: Right after birth, innate γδ T cells reportedly expanded polyclonally after microbial exposure.

This clone was picked up one time. Its antigen is as yet unknown. Since a far larger clone is one base different, this is likely a read error. The identical CDR3 is also encoded by other nucleotide sequences in the sample. The CDR3 contains 15 residues. Germline loops: CDR1 GEAIGNYY, CDR2 EKD. TCRdb reapplied CATT to the RT-PCR reads. The sample lists 950 to 1,500 delta-chain clones, around 10% occurring once. Source material: non-Vgamma9Vdelta2 gamma-delta T cells from cord blood. The rearrangement uses TRDV2 and TRDJ1; possible D gene TRDD3, 5 bases. The J gene was not available in TCRdb and was assigned here by matching the DNA to germline segments. This sequence was found in a newborn. CDR3 sequence (DNA): TGTGCCTGTGACATGGGATTCCGGTACACTGATAAACTCATCTTT. It codes for CACDMGFRYTDKLIF.